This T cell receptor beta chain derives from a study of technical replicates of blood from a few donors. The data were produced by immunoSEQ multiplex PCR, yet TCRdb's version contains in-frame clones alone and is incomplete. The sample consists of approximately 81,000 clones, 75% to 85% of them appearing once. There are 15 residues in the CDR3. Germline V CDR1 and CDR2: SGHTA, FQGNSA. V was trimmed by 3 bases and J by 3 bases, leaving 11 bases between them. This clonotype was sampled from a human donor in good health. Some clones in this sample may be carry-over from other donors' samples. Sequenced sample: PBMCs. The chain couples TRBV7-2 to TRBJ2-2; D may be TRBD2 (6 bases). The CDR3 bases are TGTGCCAGCAGCTTCGGGGGAGGCTACACCGGGGAGCTGTTTTTT. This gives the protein CASSFGGGYTGELFF.